This entry lists 6 T cell receptor beta chains sequenced from one sample in a study of technical replicates of blood from a handful of donors. The data were produced by immunoSEQ multiplex PCR, yet TCRdb's version contains in-frame clones alone and is incomplete. The table records around 29,000 clones, 90% to 95% of them present only once. The sequencing input was PBMCs. All receptors come from a human donor in good health. Some clones in this sample may be carry-over from other donors' samples.

V is TRBV6-5 and J is TRBJ2-1; 9 bases are a match to TRBD1. Germline values: CDR1 MNHEY, CDR2 SVGAGI. Unmatched junction bases numbered 4, after V lost 5 bases and J lost 5 bases. The CDR3 covers 14 residues. The CDR3 nucleotides are TGTGCCAGCAGTCTGGGACAGGGAAACAATGAGCAGTTCTTC. This encodes CASSLGQGNNEQFF.

This chain joins TRBV2 and TRBJ2-6; 7 bases align to TRBD1. Trimming cost V 7 bases and J 2 bases; bases outside gene matches: 2. Germline V gene sequence: CDR1 SNHLY, CDR2 FYNNEI. The CDR3 covers 14 residues. Written as DNA, the CDR3 is TGTGCCAGCAACACAGGGGCTGGGGCCAACGTCCTGACTTTC. This codes for CASNTGAGANVLTF.

The chain joins TRBV19 to TRBJ2-7; the D gene is possibly TRBD2 (5 bases). The ends were cut back, 4 bases at V and 0 bases at J, with 13 bases in the middle. Per the germline V gene, CDR1 is LNHDA and CDR2 is SQIVND (reference sequence). The CDR3 length is 15 residues. This CDR3 reads CASSTYGGRSYEQYF. CDR3 sequence (DNA): TGTGCCAGTAGTACGTACGGCGGGCGCTCCTACGAGCAGTACTTC.

This chain joins TRBV6-4 and TRBJ2-7; possibly TRBD2 for D (5 bases). The CDR3 extends over 16 amino acids. CDR1 is MRHNA and CDR2 is SNTAGT in the germline V gene. V was clipped by 7 bases and J by 4 bases, with 23 bases between them. In DNA, the CDR3 is TGTGCCAGCATCTGTCGGACTCGGCGGAGTAATTACGAGCAGTACTTC. The encoded protein is CASICRTRRSNYEQYF.

This chain connects TRBV6-1 to TRBJ2-7; maybe TRBD2 (5 bases). This CDR3 has 14 residues. The germline gives CDR1 MNHNS, CDR2 SASEGT. V was cut by 3 bases and J by 0 bases, with 9 bases left in between. The CDR3 DNA sequence: TGTGCCAGCAGTGATGAGGGCCCCTCCTACGAGCAGTACTTC. This gives the protein CASSDEGPSYEQYF.

The V gene is TRBV10-1, the J gene TRBJ1-3; TRBD1 agrees at 8 bases. The CDR3 has 14 amino acids. Losses at the gene ends were 4 bases for V and 4 bases for J; bases not matched to a gene: 3. Germline V lookup: CDR1 WNHNN, CDR2 SYGVQD (reference sequence). CDR3 sequence: CASSVRDRGNTIYF. The CDR3 coding sequence is TGCGCCAGCAGTGTCCGGGACAGGGGAAACACCATATATTTT.